These 27 T cell receptor beta chains share one sample of origin, sequenced in a study of glioma-infiltrating T cells. TCR alpha and beta CDR3 regions were amplified from RNA using iRepertoire nested multiplex PCR. TCRdb ran MiXCR on the multiplex PCR reads and lists one entry per CDR3 protein. The sample has around 390,000 distinct CDR3 sequences, more than 35% seen once; the top ten hold 12%. Sequencing was performed on glioma tissue, nonneoplastic brain tissue, or PBMCs (not recorded which). The receptors come from a human donor with low-grade glioma or glioblastoma, undergoing nonglioma brain surgery, or in good health (not recorded which).

In its sample, this clonotype was seen a few times. The CDR3 loop reads CASSQDQLQPQHF. In DNA form, the CDR3 reads TGCGCCAGCAGCCAAGACCAACTTCAGCCCCAGCATTTT. This rearrangement joins TRBV4-1 to TRBJ1-5; D call uncertain. This CDR3 contains 13 residues. CDR1 and CDR2 (germline): MGHRA, YSYEKL. The V gene lost 0 bases and the J gene lost 6 bases, with 6 bases spanning the gap.

The table lists this clonotype with many counts. V and J are TRBV28 and TRBJ2-7, with a weak D call TRBD1 (6 bases). The CDR3 is 16 amino acids. The V gene's germline CDR1 is MDHEN and CDR2 SYDVKM. V was pared by 5 bases and J by 3 bases, with 20 bases between. This CDR3 is CASSPDPGTPSYEQYF. CDR3 sequence (DNA): TGTGCCAGCAGTCCAGACCCCGGGACACCAAGCTACGAGCAGTACTTC. Full variable domain (remainder filled in from reference TRBV28 and TRBJ2-7): DVKVTQSSRYLVKRTGEKVFLECVQDMDHENMFWYRQDPGLGLRLIYFSYDVKMKEKGDIPEGYSVSREKKERFSLILESASTNQTSMYLCASSPDPGTPSYEQYFGPGTRLTVT.

This clonotype was counted a few times. The chain uses TRBV20-1 and TRBJ2-7; TRBD1 is a possible D gene (6 bases). The CDR3 contains 15 residues. Germline CDR1 DFQATT, CDR2 SNEGSKA (reference sequence). Trimming removed 6 bases at V and 4 bases at J, with 22 bases between. The DNA of the CDR3 is TGCAGTGCGCCCGGGACAAATAAGGGAAGTTACGAGCAGTACTTC. It is translated as CSAPGTNKGSYEQYF.

The rearrangement uses TRBV6-1 and TRBJ2-7, with D perhaps being TRBD1 or TRBD2 (5 bases each). V gave up 6 bases and J gave up 6 bases, with 21 bases separating them. This CDR3 comprises 15 residues. Germline V gene data show CDR1 as MNHNS and CDR2 as SASEGT. The CDR3 reads CASRRTGTLVSEQYF. CDR3 coding DNA: TGTGCCAGCAGAAGAACCGGGACCCTAGTTTCCGAGCAGTACTTC.

This clonotype has more than one count but fewer than ten. J is TRBJ1-1 and V is TRBV4-1, with no clear D. This CDR3 has 11 residues. Germline assignment: CDR1 MGHRA and CDR2 YSYEKL. Trimming left V 8 bases short and J 0 bases short, with 4 bases between. In nucleotides, the CDR3 is TGCGCCAGCGGAATGAACACTGAAGCTTTCTTT. Its protein is CASGMNTEAFF.

Comments on this clonotype: This may be a read error: a much more frequent sequence differs by one nucleotide. The chain is built from TRBV2 and TRBJ2-5; D is ambiguous. The J call is doubtful: the DNA matches TRBJ2-1 better. Germline lookup yields CDR1 SNHLY and CDR2 FYNNEI. The CDR3 extends over 13 amino acids. CDR3 sequence: CASRTTLYAEQFF. CDR3 bases: TGTGCCAGTAGGACGACCCTCTATGCTGAGCAGTTCTTC.

The chain has TRBV4-1 and TRBJ1-5, with a tentative D call TRBD1 (6 bases). This CDR3 spans 16 amino acids. V lost 1 base and J lost 7, with 17 bases in between. Germline V gives CDR1 MGHRA, CDR2 YSYEKL. The DNA of the CDR3 is TGCGCCAGCAGCCAAGCGGACAGTGGTCTTCAGCAGCCCCAGCATTTT. Residues: CASSQADSGLQQPQHF.

There are many counts of this clonotype. The chain has TRBV6-2 or TRBV6-3 and TRBJ2-7, with D unclear. Trimming cost V 6 bases and J 2 bases, with 14 bases left between them. This CDR3 has 14 residues. Per germline, CDR1 MNHEY and CDR2 SVGEGT. This chain's CDR3 is CASSAHNAPYEQYF. The CDR3 DNA reads TGTGCCAGCAGCGCGCATAACGCCCCCTACGAGCAGTACTTC.

The chain employs TRBV19 and TRBJ1-2; 7 bases match TRBD1. V gave up 5 bases and J gave up 6 bases; unmatched junction bases: 12. The CDR3 runs to 15 residues. The V gene's germline CDR1 is LNHDA and CDR2 SQIVND (reference sequence). CDR3 region: CASSPRGQILHGYTF. The CDR3 DNA sequence: TGTGCCAGTAGTCCACGGGGACAGATCCTCCATGGCTACACCTTC.

Comments on this clonotype: A much larger clone sits a single nucleotide away, making a read error possible. V and J are TRBV20-1 and TRBJ2-1; D might be TRBD2 (5 bases). The CDR3 totals 15 residues. The germline gives CDR1 DFQATT, CDR2 SNEGSKA (reference sequence). Trimming stripped 0 bases from V and 5 bases from J, with 14 bases between. The CDR3: CSARDQWRPDNEQFF. CDR3 bases: TGCAGTGCTAGAGATCAGTGGAGGCCCGACAATGAGCAGTTCTTC.

This clonotype was detected a few times. The chain joins TRBV4-3 to TRBJ2-1; D unresolved. The CDR3 spans 14 residues. CDR1 is LGHNA and CDR2 is YSLEER in the germline V gene. V was pared by 0 bases and J by 9 bases, with 12 bases between. The CDR3 loop is CASSQDPPPGEQFF. CDR3 nucleotide sequence: TGCGCCAGCAGCCAAGATCCCCCTCCCGGTGAGCAGTTCTTC.

The genes are TRBV4-1 and TRBJ2-1; D is possibly TRBD1 (5 bases). The CDR3 has 16 residues. The germline V and J ends were trimmed by 1 base and 0 bases, with 10 bases remaining between them. Germline CDR1 MGHRA, CDR2 YSYEKL. The CDR3 sequence is CASSQVDIISYNEQFF. For the CDR3, the DNA is TGCGCCAGCAGCCAAGTGGACATCATCTCCTACAATGAGCAGTTCTTC.

This clonotype was observed at least ten times. The chain combines TRBV27 with TRBJ1-5; D gene ambiguous. V lost 4 bases and J 7 bases, leaving 20 bases between the germline ends. Germline V gene data show CDR1 as MNHEY and CDR2 as SMNVEV (reference sequence). The CDR3 sequence is 16 residues long. As DNA, the CDR3 is TGTGCCAGCAGTTCCCTGGGATTTGGGGTTGTCCAGCCCCAGCATTTT. Protein product: CASSSLGFGVVQPQHF.

This clonotype was detected many times. CDR3 nucleotides: TGCAGTGCTAGAGATGGGGGGACAGTAATAGAGACCCAGTACTTC. Amino acids: CSARDGGTVIETQYF. The chain links TRBV20-1 to TRBJ2-5, with D possibly being TRBD1 (7 bases). Looked up from germline, CDR1 is DFQATT and CDR2 is SNEGSKA (reference sequence). The CDR3 extends over 15 amino acids. V lost 0 bases and J lost 4, with 15 bases in between.

The table lists this clonotype with many counts. The gene calls are TRBV20-1 and TRBJ2-5; D gene unclear. Germline CDR1 reads DFQATT; CDR2 reads SNEGSKA (reference sequence). Trimming removed 8 bases from V and 5 bases from J, with 12 bases in between. CDR3 size: 11 residues. The CDR3 region has the DNA TGCAGTCCAAAACAAAGGGAGACCCAGTACTTC. Translated, it gives CSPKQRETQYF.

Only one count was recorded for this clonotype. The chain links TRBV7-2 to TRBJ1-5; D perhaps matches TRBD1 (5 bases). Germline V CDR1 and CDR2: SGHTA, FQGNSA. The V gene lost 5 bases and the J gene lost 1 base, with 12 bases spanning the gap. CDR3 length equals 15 residues. The CDR3 is CASSLMGGSNQPQHF. CDR3 nucleotide sequence: TGTGCCAGCAGCCTCATGGGGGGGAGCAATCAGCCCCAGCATTTT.

This clonotype was seen at least ten times. This chain joins TRBV28 and TRBJ1-1; 8 positions agree with TRBD1. J gave up 3 bases and V 3 bases, and 6 bases lay outside the gene matches. The CDR3 has 15 amino acids. Germline V gives CDR1 MDHEN, CDR2 SYDVKM. CDR3 bases: TGTGCCAGCAGTTTTAGGGCAGGGGGCTACACTGAAGCTTTCTTT. As protein: CASSFRAGGYTEAFF.

J is TRBJ1-5 and V is TRBV12-3 or TRBV12-4; 7 bases map to TRBD1. Germline trimming cut 6 bases from V and 1 base from J; bases unmatched to any gene: 9. The CDR3 has 16 amino acids. CDR3 nucleotides: TGTGCCAGCAGCCTCAGGGGGATGGCAAGCAATCAGCCCCAGCATTTT. Translated, it gives CASSLRGMASNQPQHF.

The chain recombines TRBV20-1 with TRBJ2-1; no definite D call. Germline V gene data show CDR1 as DFQATT and CDR2 as SNEGSKA (reference sequence). The CDR3 spans 14 residues. V lost 2 bases and J lost 0, with 8 bases in between. The CDR3 bases are TGCAGTGCTAGATCTGGTAGCTCCTACAATGAGCAGTTCTTC. This translates into CSARSGSSYNEQFF.

This clonotype appeared many times. J is TRBJ2-7 and V is TRBV20-1, with a tentative D call TRBD2 (5 bases). CDR3 length: 11 amino acids. The V end lost 5 bases, the J end lost 3 bases, and 8 bases lay between the germline ends. The germline CDR1 and CDR2 sequences are DFQATT and SNEGSKA (reference sequence). CDR3 sequence (DNA): TGCAGTGCTCCGGAGGACTACGAGCAGTACTTC. This translates into CSAPEDYEQYF.

The chain has TRBV28 and TRBJ2-3, with a possible D match to TRBD1 (6 bases). Germline CDR1 and CDR2: MDHEN and SYDVKM. V lost 6 bases and J lost 7, with 14 bases in between. The CDR3 has 13 residues. CDR3 in DNA: TGTGCCAGCAGGCCCGGGACATCGTATACGCAGTATTTT. Protein product: CASRPGTSYTQYF.

The J gene is TRBJ2-2, the V gene TRBV12-3 or TRBV12-4; D is perhaps TRBD2 (5 bases). CDR3 length: 17 amino acids. V was shortened by 2 bases and J by 6 bases, with 19 bases between the two germline ends. The CDR3 coding sequence is TGTGCCAGCAGTTTAAGTCCCTCCGTCGACTACGCCGGGGAGCTGTTTTTT. Amino acid sequence: CASSLSPSVDYAGELFF.

This clonotype was seen ten or more times. The CDR3 is CASSPWDSGASRGYTF. CDR3 bases: TGTGCCAGCAGTCCTTGGGACAGCGGGGCATCCCGTGGCTACACCTTC. This chain joins TRBV6-1 and TRBJ1-2; 7 bases align to TRBD1. Looked up from germline, CDR1 is MNHNS and CDR2 is SASEGT. The CDR3 loop spans 16 amino acids. Unmatched junction bases numbered 16, after V lost 5 bases and J lost 7 bases.

As regards this clonotype: A junction end diverges from the germline sequence, so it may reflect a read error. The chain links TRBV20-1 to TRBJ1-4; D not resolved. Germline CDR1 and CDR2: DFQATT and SNEGSKA (reference sequence). The CDR3 length is 14 residues. CDR3 nucleotide sequence: TGCAGTGCTAACGTCCGAGCCTTTAATGAAAAACCGTTTTTT. Protein sequence: CSANVRAFNEKPFF.

The chain is built from TRBV27 and TRBJ2-6; D is unclear. The CDR3 runs 17 residues. Trimming took 5 bases from V and 0 from J, leaving 14 bases between them. The germline V gene has CDR1 MNHEY and CDR2 SMNVEV (reference sequence). CDR3 protein: CASSRLQTFSGANVLTF. The DNA of the CDR3 is TGTGCCAGCAGTCGTCTGCAGACCTTCTCTGGGGCCAACGTCCTGACTTTC.

Worth noting for this clonotype: With a much larger clone just one base away, this may be a read error. The CDR3 region is CASSARTRNTEASF. CDR3 coding DNA: TGTGCCAGCAGTGCCAGAACAAGAAACACTGAAGCTTCCTTT. This chain joins TRBV27 and TRBJ1-1; D call uncertain. The CDR3 covers 14 residues. Germline V lookup: CDR1 MNHEY, CDR2 SMNVEV (reference sequence).

This clonotype was observed once. A much larger clone differs by one base, so this may be a read error. The rearrangement links TRBV27 to TRBJ2-7; 9 nucleotides agree with TRBD2. The V gene's germline CDR1 is MNHEY and CDR2 SMNVEV (reference sequence). V was clipped by 2 bases and J by 0 bases; unmatched bases: 11. The CDR3 totals 18 residues. The CDR3 DNA follows: TGTGCCAGCAGTTTACTACCCCGCCGGACTAGCGTCTCCTACGAGCAGTACTTC. It encodes CASSLLPRRTSVSYEQYF.